The clone carrying this TCR beta chain was recorded only once. As processed by the authors: Amplification with reference gene primers provided the estimates of nucleated cell counts. The data were produced by immunoSEQ multiplex PCR, yet TCRdb's version contains in-frame clones alone and is incomplete. That table furnishes V, J and clone size, whereas the DNA furnished D and trimming. The sample yields some 89,000 clones, about 86% seen once. The data are from a study of blood T cell repertoires in COVID-19. Study-level information: Samples came from the United States, Italy and Spain, spanning acute and convalescent COVID-19. PBMCs, B-cell-depleted T cells, or T cells provided the cDNA or gDNA that made up the material.

Trimming at V came to 4 bases and at J to 5 bases, leaving 9 bases not matched to a gene. This CDR3 region has 17 residues. Germline V gives CDR1 ENHRY, CDR2 SYGVKD. The TCR was taken from a human donor in a cohort sampled during active COVID-19. The specimen was peripheral blood. J is TRBJ2-5 and V is TRBV10-3; 14 bases are shared with TRBD2. The CDR3, as DNA: TGTGCCATCAGTGGTGGACTAGCGGGAGGTTCTGCGGAGACCCAGTACTTC. Protein product: CAISGGLAGGSAETQYF.